The 8 T cell receptor beta chains listed next were all sequenced from one sample in a study of CD8+CD57+ T cells in acquired aplastic anemia. Genomic DNA served as template for TCR beta VDJ and CDR3 profiling. MiXCR was run by TCRdb on the reads, yielding one entry per CDR3 protein. The sample has roughly 170,000 distinct CDR3 sequences; nearly 50% are singletons. Previously, flow cytometry had revealed CD8+CD57+ cell expansion in the patients chosen for sequencing. The sequenced sample consisted of sorted CD4+, CD8+, or CD8+CD57+ T cells (not recorded which) from PBMCs. These receptors were taken from a human donor with aplastic anemia.

This clonotype has at least ten counts. The chain joins TRBV20-1 to TRBJ2-1; 7 nucleotides match TRBD1. Germline CDR1 reads DFQATT; CDR2 reads SNEGSKA (reference sequence). CDR3 length: 15 amino acids. Trimming removed 2 bases from V and 4 bases from J; junction bases left unmatched: 8. This CDR3 reads CSARNRDRLYNEQFF. CDR3 in DNA: TGCAGTGCTAGAAACCGGGACAGACTTTACAATGAGCAGTTCTTC.

Notes on this clonotype: One end of the junction is discordant with germline, which a read error may explain. The chain recombines TRBV20-1 with TRBJ1-1, with 9 bases that match TRBD1. The CDR3 runs 19 residues. The V gene's germline CDR1 is DFQATT and CDR2 SNEGSKA (reference sequence). The CDR3 coding sequence is TGCAGTGTTAGAGATAGTACAGGGGGCGCCTCCGATGGGGTAACTGAAGCTTTCTTT. This translates into CSVRDSTGGASDGVTEAFF.

As concerns this clonotype: A much larger clone sits a single nucleotide away, making a read error possible. The rearrangement joins TRBV12-3 or TRBV12-4 to TRBJ2-3; D perhaps matches TRBD1 (5 bases). V was shortened by 3 bases and J by 4 bases, with 14 bases between the two germline ends. CDR3 length equals 15 residues. This CDR3 is CASSFRQRWSDTQYF. DNA for the CDR3: TGTGCCAGCAGTTTCCGACAGAGGTGGTCAGATACGCAGTATTTT.

V gene TRBV12-3 or TRBV12-4 combines with J gene TRBJ2-7, with TRBD1 matching 7 bases. Unmatched junction bases numbered 5, after V lost 7 bases and J lost 5 bases. The CDR3 has 12 amino acids. CDR3 amino acids: CASTLTGDEQYF. CDR3 coding DNA: TGTGCCAGCACCTTAACAGGGGACGAGCAGTACTTC.

The V gene is TRBV19, the J gene TRBJ1-2; perhaps TRBD1 as D (5 bases). Per germline, CDR1 LNHDA and CDR2 SQIVND (reference sequence). With 0 bases removed from V and 4 bases from J, the gap between germline ends came to 15 bases. The CDR3 has 16 residues. CDR3 coding DNA: TGTGCCAGTAGTATAGATAATCGACAGCGCGGCTATGGCTACACCTTC. This sequence encodes CASSIDNRQRGYGYTF.

V is TRBV6-1 and J is TRBJ1-2, with TRBD1 as a possible D gene (6 bases). CDR1 MNHNS and CDR2 SASEGT come from the germline V gene. Trimming removed 2 bases at V and 4 bases at J, with 14 bases between. The CDR3 runs to 15 residues. The CDR3 is CASSETTGNPYGYTF. The CDR3, as DNA: TGTGCCAGCAGTGAAACCACAGGGAATCCCTATGGCTACACCTTC.

The V call is TRBV2, the J call TRBJ1-6; 8 nucleotides agree with TRBD1. The germline V gene encodes CDR1 SNHLY and CDR2 FYNNEI. V lost 3 bases to trimming and J lost 8 bases; unmatched junction nucleotides: 6. This CDR3 comprises 15 residues. The CDR3, as DNA: TGTGCCAGCAGTGAGGGGTCGACAGGGGATTCACCCCTCCACTTT. It translates to CASSEGSTGDSPLHF. Supplemented by reference TRBV2 and TRBJ1-6, the full variable domain reads EPEVTQTPSHQVTQMGQEVILRCVPISNHLYFYWYRQILGQKVEFLVSFYNNEISEKSEIFDDQFSVERPDGSNFTLKIRSTKLEDSAMYFCASSEGSTGDSPLHFGNGTRLTVT.

This clonotype turned up a few times. The chain recombines TRBV29-1 with TRBJ1-2; D is unresolved. CDR3 size: 15 residues. V dropped 2 bases and J dropped 7 bases, with 20 bases sitting between them. Germline assignment: CDR1 SQVTM and CDR2 ANQGSEA. CDR3 nucleotides: TGCAGCGTTGAAAATTTGGGGTCCCCCGCGAGTGGCTACACCTTC. This codes for CSVENLGSPASGYTF. Full variable domain (remainder filled in from reference TRBV29-1 and TRBJ1-2): SAVISQKPSRDICQRGTSLTIQCQVDSQVTMMFWYRQQPGQSLTLIATANQGSEATYESGFVIDKFPISRPNLTFSTLTVSNMSPEDSSIYLCSVENLGSPASGYTFGSGTRLTVV.